The 9 T cell receptor beta chains reported below all come from one sample, sequenced in a study of blood T cells in healthy people across ages. Using a J-beta primer mix together with a sample-barcoded 5' primer, a second PCR was run for roughly 6 to 12 cycles. TCRdb re-called the 5' RACE reads with MiXCR, one entry per CDR3 protein. Among 1.8 million or so distinct CDR3 sequences, roughly two fifths were seen once, and the ten largest hold 20% to 25%. Material for sequencing was blood. Receptors were obtained from a human donor in good health.

This clonotype was found a few times. The V gene is TRBV6-1, the J gene TRBJ2-7, with D unclear. Germline values: CDR1 MNHNS, CDR2 SASEGT. The V gene lost 6 bases and the J gene lost 2 bases, with 17 bases spanning the gap. The CDR3 consists of 15 residues. The CDR3 DNA is TGTGCCAGCAGAATGGATTTCGAGTTCCCCTACGAGCAGTACTTC. As protein: CASRMDFEFPYEQYF.

This clonotype has more than one count but fewer than ten. CDR3 in DNA: TGCAGCGTGGATGCCACCGGGACAGGGGAAGGTCGAGGCTATGGCTACACCTTC. Its protein is CSVDATGTGEGRGYGYTF. The chain has TRBV29-1 and TRBJ1-2; TRBD1 matches at 10 bases. The germline CDR1 and CDR2 sequences are SQVTM and ANQGSEA. The CDR3 sequence is 18 residues long. V lost 6 bases and J lost 4; bases outside the gene matches: 20.

The CDR3 DNA reads as TGTGCCAGCAGCAAAGGCCCAAGCTCCTACAATGAGCAGTTCTTC. Amino acid sequence: CASSKGPSSYNEQFF. The V gene is TRBV7-2, the J gene TRBJ2-1, with D uncertain. The V end lost 5 bases, the J end lost 0 bases, and 11 bases lay between the germline ends. This CDR3 spans 15 amino acids. Germline V CDR1 and CDR2: SGHTA, FQGNSA.

This chain links TRBV11-3 with TRBJ2-5; TRBD2 aligns across 15 bases. The V gene end was trimmed by 3 bases and the J gene end by 2 bases; junction bases not matched to a gene: 7. Germline CDR1 and CDR2: SGHNT and YENEEA. This CDR3 contains 18 residues. The DNA for the CDR3 is TGTGCCAGCAGCTTGGGCCTAGGACTAGCGGGGGGGCAAGAGACCCAGTACTTC. It translates to CASSLGLGLAGGQETQYF.

The chain carries TRBV7-2 and TRBJ2-7; a weak D match, TRBD2 (5 bases). The CDR3 loop spans 14 amino acids. Germline-derived CDR1 and CDR2 are SGHTA and FQGNSA. V was shortened by 5 bases and J by 1 base, with 12 bases between the two germline ends. The CDR3 coding sequence is TGTGCCAGCAGCCGGAAGGGAGTTTCCTACGAGCAGTACTTC. It encodes CASSRKGVSYEQYF.

This clonotype occurred a few times. Since no conserved phenylalanine or tryptophan closes the CDR3, a read error is the likely cause. CDR3 nucleotides: TGTGCCAGCAGTTTAGAAGAGACCCAGTACCTC. This codes for CASSLEETQYL. The gene calls are TRBV12-3 or TRBV12-4 and TRBJ2-5; D is unclear. The CDR3 spans 11 residues. V lost 1 base to trimming and J lost 3 bases, with 0 bases between them.

This chain links TRBV28 with TRBJ1-2; 7 bases match TRBD1. This CDR3 region has 13 residues. From germline, CDR1 is MDHEN and CDR2 SYDVKM. V dropped 7 bases and J dropped 5; count of bases not matched to a gene: 7. The CDR3 is CASTGQDLYGYTF. The CDR3 DNA reads TGTGCCAGCACCGGACAGGACCTGTATGGCTACACCTTC.

Regarding this clonotype: A much bigger clone sits one base away, suggesting this may be a read error. This chain uses TRBV12-3 or TRBV12-4 with TRBJ2-5; TRBD2 aligns across 7 bases. The V gene end was trimmed by 11 bases and the J gene end by 4 bases; junction bases not matched to a gene: 10. There are 13 residues in the CDR3. Here the CDR3 reads CAGTLGGGETQYF. The CDR3 bases are TGTGCCGGCACCCTTGGGGGGGGAGAGACCCAGTACTTC.

J is TRBJ1-4 and V is TRBV4-3; D is possibly TRBD1 (5 bases). The CDR3 has 16 amino acids. Trimming took 0 bases from V and 7 from J, leaving 15 bases between them. CDR1 and CDR2 (germline): LGHNA, YSLEER. The CDR3 bases are TGCGCCAGCAGCCAAGAATCCCCTGGGGGTTCTGAAAAACTGTTTTTT. It encodes CASSQESPGGSEKLFF.